This T cell receptor beta chain was identified in a study of a mutant IDH1 vaccine in newly diagnosed glioma. Across the study: A roughly 60% male, approximately 38% female split and a mean age of approximately 40 years characterized treated patients. Notes on the study in general: Vaccine-induced immune responses were detected in about 93% of patients.

Time point described: week 11, during vaccination. Topical imiquimod accompanied each vaccine dose, which consisted of 300 ug of mutant IDH1 20-mer peptide. A word on this clone: What it binds is not known.

This table comes from immunoSEQ multiplex PCR, and its TCRdb copy is limited to in-frame clones, with some not included. The sample includes about 120,000 clones, 85% to 90% seen only once; the top ten take 0.6% to 0.75%. Source: PBMCs, taken from a glioma patient whose treatment included an IDH1 peptide vaccine. The TCR was taken from a woman between 45 and 60 years old with glioma.

The CDR3 DNA follows: TGTGCCAGCAGTAAACCCGGGACACAAAACAACAATGAGCAGTTCTTC. This codes for CASSKPGTQNNNEQFF. The chain has TRBV2 and TRBJ2-1; D possibly corresponds to TRBD1 (6 bases). Between the trimmed V and J ends, which lost 5 bases and 5 bases, there was a span of 19 bases. This CDR3 is 16 amino acids long. The germline V gene has CDR1 SNHLY and CDR2 FYNNEI.